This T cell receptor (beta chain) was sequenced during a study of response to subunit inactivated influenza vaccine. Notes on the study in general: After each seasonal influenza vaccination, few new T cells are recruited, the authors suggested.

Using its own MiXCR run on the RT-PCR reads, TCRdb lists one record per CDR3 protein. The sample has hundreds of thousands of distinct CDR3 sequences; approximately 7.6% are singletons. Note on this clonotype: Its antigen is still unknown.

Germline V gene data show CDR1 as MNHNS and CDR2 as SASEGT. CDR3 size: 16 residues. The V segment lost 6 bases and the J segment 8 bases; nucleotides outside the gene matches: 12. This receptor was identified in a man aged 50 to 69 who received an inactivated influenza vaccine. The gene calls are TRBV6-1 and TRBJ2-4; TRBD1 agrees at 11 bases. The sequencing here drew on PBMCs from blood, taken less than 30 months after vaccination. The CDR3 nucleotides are TGTGCCAGCAGAGACCCAGGACAGGGGGCAGGGGACATTCAGTACTTC. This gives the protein CASRDPGQGAGDIQYF.